This TCR beta chain stems from a study of regulatory T cells in long-lasting Graves disease. Germline V gives CDR1 SGHTA, CDR2 FQGNSA. V dropped 1 base and J dropped 8; count of bases not matched to a gene: 8. The CDR3 consists of 16 residues. This clonotype has at least ten counts. The authors built TCR beta libraries using iRepertoire HTBI primers and Arm-PCR of CDR3 regions. TCRdb recomputed calls from the multiplex PCR reads with MiXCR, one row per CDR3 protein. The sample has 620,000 or so distinct CDR3 sequences, around 17% seen once. The sample's time point: newly diagnosed GD, antithyroid drugs for less than 3 months. PBMCs were the source of the RNA used for TCR sequencing. This sample was shared with a second study, whose subject was T cells in Graves' hyperthyroidism and ophthalmopathy. This second report adds: Ophthalmopathy was identified by the model a median roughly six months ahead of onset.

The starting material was peripheral blood mononuclear cells (PBMCs), obtained at new diagnosis, from a patient treated with antithyroid drugs. The chain joins TRBV7-2 to TRBJ1-2; 12 bases are a match to TRBD1. The receptor was derived from a woman aged 30 to 39 with Graves disease. For the CDR3, the DNA is TGTGCCAGCAGCTTAGAAGGGACAGGGGGCGCGGAGGGCTACACCTTC. It encodes CASSLEGTGGAEGYTF.